This entry features one T cell receptor beta chain sequence. The antigen remains undetermined. The CDR3 extends over 15 amino acids. V gave up 8 bases and J gave up 6 bases; unmatched junction bases: 9. CDR1 is MNHEY and CDR2 is SMNVEV in the germline V gene (reference sequence). The record originates from a study of T cell responses to AZD1222 COVID-19 vaccine. Across the whole study: Timing groups of about 4 and about 12 weeks for second doses were pooled.

The method was immunoSEQ multiplex PCR; TCRdb's version includes in-frame clones alone and lacks a portion of them. The top ten hold about 2.7% of the sample, which has 90,000 to 110,000 clones, roughly 90% seen once. Whole-study findings and limits: Among vaccine-associated CD4 TCRs, coverage spanned spike, with dominance at 160-218 and 743-854. Clonal diversity was possibly underestimated, and white British individuals and females predominated among donors.

The rearrangement joins TRBV27 to TRBJ2-1; TRBD2 aligns across 11 bases. The receptor comes from an adult in good health. Source: peripheral blood, taken on day 0 of AZD1222 vaccination. CDR3 nucleotide sequence: TGTGCCAGCGGGACTAGCGGAATGAGGGCCAATGAGCAGTTCTTC. Residues: CASGTSGMRANEQFF.